This T cell receptor (beta chain) comes out of a study of blood T cell repertoires in COVID-19 (dated by TCRdb to about 2020). In the study overall: Samples covering the acute and convalescent phases of COVID-19 were provided by collaborators in the United States, Italy and Spain. Samples were obtained from the ongoing ImmuneRACE study (first 160 participants) and from 1,254 subjects provided by 6 global collaborators. Subjects who had been exposed to COVID-19, were actively infected with it, or had recovered from it provided the deeply sampled blood TCRbeta repertoires that made up the dataset. The prospective study material was composed of cDNA or gDNA derived from T cells, B-cell-depleted T cells, or PBMCs. HLA class I and class II types, where available, came from metadata supplied by the sample provider rather than from assay-based typing. The repertoires were made available in a free public database intended to serve as a resource for research on the immune response to SARS-CoV-2. Sample metadata almost always included a de-identified subject ID, COVID-19 status, age in years and sex. What the research found in general, with its limitations: The amount of clinical and demographic metadata varied by source and participant and was provided uncurated.

Concerning this clone: The antigen it recognizes is unknown. Nothing much larger sits one base from this clone, and base qualities are not available.

TCRbeta CDR3 regions were amplified from genomic DNA using the immunoSEQ Assay, a bias-controlled multiplex PCR. In the paper's pipeline: Within the assay, amplification of reference gene primers was used to estimate how many nucleated cells each sample contained. To quantify the absolute abundance of each unique TCRbeta CDR3 rearrangement, sequence reads were collapsed and filtered. For each sample, productive Simpson clonality was calculated by taking the square root of Simpson's diversity index across productive rearrangements. Held by TCRdb, this immuneACCESS table contains in-frame sequences only and omits some clones. Under half of the omission traces to an unresolved V gene where checked; the cause of the rest is unknown. The V and J calls and clone size were taken over from that table, and D and trimming were inferred from the DNA. The sample includes some 71,000 clones, with roughly 90% observed a single time. Roughly 2% of the sample is held by the ten biggest clonotypes.

Collaborating institutions collected whole blood in K2EDTA tubes following their own protocols. For TCRbeta analysis, collaborators shipped samples as frozen whole blood, isolated PBMCs, or DNA extracted from either of those sample types. V is cut back by 4 bases and J by 2 bases, with 5 bases in the junction unmatched. The CDR3 runs 15 residues from the cysteine to the phenylalanine. Here the CDR3 DNA is all that survives: 45 bases in frame from base 1. Via the germline V gene, CDR1 is SGHAT and CDR2 FQNNGV. The sequence was obtained from a young man with acute or convalescent COVID-19. Sequenced material: peripheral blood. The chain is made from TRBV11-2 and TRBJ2-5, with 9 junctional bases fitting TRBD2. The CDR3 corresponds to CASSSQRGVQETQYF. At the DNA level, the sequence is TGTGCCAGCAGCTCCCAGCGGGGGGTACAAGAGACCCAGTACTTC.